This TCR beta chain is from a study of blood T cell repertoires in COVID-19. Across the study: The United States, Italy and Spain were the sources of the acute and convalescent COVID-19 samples.

Clinical history reported by participants formed the basis on which cohorts were assigned. Exposed volunteers were people who met a COVID-19 case within 2 weeks before study entry. This table comes from immunoSEQ multiplex PCR, and its TCRdb copy is limited to in-frame clones, with some not included. Of approximately 220,000 clones in the sample, 83% were seen once. CDR3 length equals 17 residues. Trimming at V came to 2 bases and at J to 11 bases, leaving 14 bases not matched to a gene. Germline-derived CDR1 and CDR2 are GTSNPN and SVGIG (reference sequence). The chain recombines TRBV30 with TRBJ2-6; 11 bases are a match to TRBD2. The sample consisted of PBMCs or T cells enriched from blood (not recorded which). The source is a woman aged 45-65 years who had been exposed to COVID-19. The DNA for the CDR3 is TGTGCCTGGAGTCAAAGGCCGGGACTAGCGGTCGCCGACGTCCTGACTTTC. Translated: CAWSQRPGLAVADVLTF.